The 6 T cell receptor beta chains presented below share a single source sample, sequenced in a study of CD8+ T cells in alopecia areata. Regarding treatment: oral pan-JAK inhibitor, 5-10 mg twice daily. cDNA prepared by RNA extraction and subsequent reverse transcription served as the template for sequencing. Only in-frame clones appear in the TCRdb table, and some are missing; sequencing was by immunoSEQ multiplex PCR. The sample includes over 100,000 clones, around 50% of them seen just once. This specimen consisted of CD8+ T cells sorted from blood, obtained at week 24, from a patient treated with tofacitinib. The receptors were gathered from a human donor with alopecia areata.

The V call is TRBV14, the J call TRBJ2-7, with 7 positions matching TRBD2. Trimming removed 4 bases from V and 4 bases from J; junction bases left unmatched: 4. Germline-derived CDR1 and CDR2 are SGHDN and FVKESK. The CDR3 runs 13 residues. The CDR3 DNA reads TGTGCCAGCAGCCCCCCGGGGGGTTACGAGCAGTACTTC. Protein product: CASSPPGGYEQYF.

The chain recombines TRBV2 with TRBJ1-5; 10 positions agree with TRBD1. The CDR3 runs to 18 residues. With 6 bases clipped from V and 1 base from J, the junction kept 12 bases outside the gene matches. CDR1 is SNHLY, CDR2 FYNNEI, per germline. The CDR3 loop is CASRGLFGTGVSNQPQHF. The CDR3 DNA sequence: TGTGCCAGCAGGGGACTTTTTGGGACAGGGGTGAGCAATCAGCCCCAGCATTTT.

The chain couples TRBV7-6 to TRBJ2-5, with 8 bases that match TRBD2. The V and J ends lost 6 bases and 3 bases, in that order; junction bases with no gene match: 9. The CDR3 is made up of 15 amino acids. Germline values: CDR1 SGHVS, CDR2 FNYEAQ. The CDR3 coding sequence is TGTGCCAGCAGGCCAGCGGGGGTTTCGGAAGAGACCCAGTACTTC. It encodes CASRPAGVSEETQYF. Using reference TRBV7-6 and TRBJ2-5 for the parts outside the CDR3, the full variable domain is GAGVSQSPRYKVTKRGQDVALRCDPISGHVSLYWYRQALGQGPEFLTYFNYEAQQDKSGLPNDRFSAERPEGSISTLTIQRTEQRDSAMYRCASRPAGVSEETQYFGPGTRLLVL.

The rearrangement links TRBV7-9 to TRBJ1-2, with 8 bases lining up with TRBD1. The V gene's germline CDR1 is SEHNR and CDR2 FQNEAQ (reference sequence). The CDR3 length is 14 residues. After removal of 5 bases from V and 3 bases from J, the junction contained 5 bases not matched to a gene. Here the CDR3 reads CASSQGQGHYGYTF. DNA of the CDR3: TGTGCCAGCAGCCAAGGACAGGGCCACTATGGCTACACCTTC.

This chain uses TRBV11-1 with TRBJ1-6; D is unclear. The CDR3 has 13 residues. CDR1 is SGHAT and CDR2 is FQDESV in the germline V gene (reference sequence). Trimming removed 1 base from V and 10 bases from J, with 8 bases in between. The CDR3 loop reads CASSLDSESPLHF. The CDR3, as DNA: TGTGCCAGCAGCTTAGACAGCGAGTCACCCCTCCACTTT.

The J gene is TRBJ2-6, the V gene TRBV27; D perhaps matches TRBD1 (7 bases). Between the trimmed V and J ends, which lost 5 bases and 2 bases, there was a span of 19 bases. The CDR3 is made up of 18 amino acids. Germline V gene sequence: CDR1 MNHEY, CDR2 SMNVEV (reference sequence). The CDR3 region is CASSAYRGGLAGANVLTF. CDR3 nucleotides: TGTGCCAGCAGTGCCTACAGGGGAGGCTTAGCTGGGGCCAACGTCCTGACTTTC.